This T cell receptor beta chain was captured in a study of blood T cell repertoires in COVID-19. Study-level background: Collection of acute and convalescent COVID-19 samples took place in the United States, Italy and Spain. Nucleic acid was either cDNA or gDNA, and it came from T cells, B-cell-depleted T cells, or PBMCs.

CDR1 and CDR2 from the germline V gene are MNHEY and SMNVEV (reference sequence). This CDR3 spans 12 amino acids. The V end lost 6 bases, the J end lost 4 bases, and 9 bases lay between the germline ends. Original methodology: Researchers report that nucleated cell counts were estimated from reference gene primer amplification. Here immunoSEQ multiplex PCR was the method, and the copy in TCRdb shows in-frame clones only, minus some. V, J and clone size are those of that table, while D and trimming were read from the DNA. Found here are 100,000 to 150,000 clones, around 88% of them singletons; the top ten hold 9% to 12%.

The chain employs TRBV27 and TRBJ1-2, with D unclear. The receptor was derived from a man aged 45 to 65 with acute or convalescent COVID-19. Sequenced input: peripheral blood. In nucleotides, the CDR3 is TGTGCCAGCAGGGGCATATCCTATGGCTACACCTTC. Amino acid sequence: CASRGISYGYTF.